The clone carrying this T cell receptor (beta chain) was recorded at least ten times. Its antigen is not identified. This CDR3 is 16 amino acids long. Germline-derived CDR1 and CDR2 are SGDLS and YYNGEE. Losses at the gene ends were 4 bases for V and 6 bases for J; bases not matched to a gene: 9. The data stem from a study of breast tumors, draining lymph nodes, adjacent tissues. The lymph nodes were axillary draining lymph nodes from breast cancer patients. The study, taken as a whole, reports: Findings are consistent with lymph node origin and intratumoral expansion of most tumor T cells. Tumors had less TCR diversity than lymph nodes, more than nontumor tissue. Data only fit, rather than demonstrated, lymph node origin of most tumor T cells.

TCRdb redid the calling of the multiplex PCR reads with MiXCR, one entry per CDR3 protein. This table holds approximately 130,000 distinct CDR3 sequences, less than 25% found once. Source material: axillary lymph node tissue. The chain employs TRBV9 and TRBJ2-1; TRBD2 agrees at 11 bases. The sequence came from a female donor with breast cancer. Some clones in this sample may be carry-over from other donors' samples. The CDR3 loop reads CASSPVTSGKINEQFF. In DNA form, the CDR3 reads TGTGCCAGCAGCCCCGTGACTAGCGGGAAGATCAATGAGCAGTTCTTC. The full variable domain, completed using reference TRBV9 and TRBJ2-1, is DSGVTQTPKHLITATGQRVTLRCSPRSGDLSVYWYQQSLDQGLQFLIQYYNGEERAKGNILERFSAQQFPDLHSELNLSSLELGDSALYFCASSPVTSGKINEQFFGPGTRLTVL.